This TCR beta chain was identified in a study of CD8 T cells in Susac syndrome (dated by TCRdb to about 2019). Regarding the complete study: Whether CD8+ T cell activation and differentiation in Susac syndrome was antigen driven was tested using repertoire sequencing.

Overall study results and their limits: The number of individuals in the TCR sequencing and HLA analysis was recognized as being relatively small.

RNA was extracted using the RNeasy kit, and roughly 0.45 to 1 microgram was reverse transcribed with random hexamers. TCR beta CDR3 regions were amplified with the immunoSEQ multiplex PCR assay covering 54 Vbeta and 13 Jbeta segments. Bias from PCR amplification was corrected by using a synthetic template baseline for primer optimization and for computational correction. Processing in the source paper ran as follows. Only productive sequences were kept, with reads annotated to V, D and J genes according to IMGT and analyzed in immunoSEQ Analyzer. To calculate clonality, Shannon entropy was normalized by log2 of the number of productive unique sequences and then subtracted from one. For each patient and control, public and private clones were evaluated among the 100 most prevalent clones. Susac-specific clones were defined as absent from healthy and MS cohorts, around 1,000 published viral clones and other ImmuneACCESS disease sequences. TCRdb reanalyzed the raw reads on its own, using fastp at Q25 for trimming and MiXCR for clone calling, and kept in-frame beta chains. Under each unique CDR3 protein, matching rows form one entry showing the most common genes and DNA. TCRdb's processing, not the study's, gives the V and J calls here. In all, the sample holds 90,000 to 110,000 distinct CDR3 sequences, and 90% to 98% of those were seen once. The leading ten clones occupy roughly 0.096% of the sample.

High-throughput TCR beta sequencing profiled peripheral blood CD8+ and CD4+ T cells from healthy donors, Susac syndrome patients and multiple sclerosis patients. The healthy donors served as controls matched for age and sex. CD8+ TEMRA cells were enriched by FACS, while bulk CD8+ and CD4+ T cells were purified by magnetic negative isolation. Blood was collected in EDTA tubes and processed within 24 hours, with PBMCs isolated through density gradient centrifugation. PBMCs intended for TCR sequencing were cryopreserved in liquid nitrogen and were subsequently thawed in a 37 degrees C water bath. Purity of sorted or isolated CD4+, CD8+ and CD8+ TEMRA cells was at least 90%. As to this clonotype: Its antigen is currently not known. Within one base of it there is no much larger clone, and no base qualities were kept.

For this chain, trimming is 6 bases at the V end and 0 bases at the J end, and the number of junction bases without a gene match is 4. CDR1 and CDR2, per the germline V gene, are SQVTM and ANQGSEA. There are 13 amino acids in the CDR3, from cysteine to phenylalanine inclusive. Here the CDR3 DNA is all that survives: 39 bases in frame from base 1. The chain employs TRBV29-1 and TRBJ2-5; TRBD1 aligns with 7 central bases. This TCR was sampled from a human donor in good health. The sequencing input was CD4+ T cells from PBMCs. CDR3 region: CSVKGQYQETQYF. The DNA sequence reads TGCAGCGTGAAGGGACAGTACCAAGAGACCCAGTACTTC.